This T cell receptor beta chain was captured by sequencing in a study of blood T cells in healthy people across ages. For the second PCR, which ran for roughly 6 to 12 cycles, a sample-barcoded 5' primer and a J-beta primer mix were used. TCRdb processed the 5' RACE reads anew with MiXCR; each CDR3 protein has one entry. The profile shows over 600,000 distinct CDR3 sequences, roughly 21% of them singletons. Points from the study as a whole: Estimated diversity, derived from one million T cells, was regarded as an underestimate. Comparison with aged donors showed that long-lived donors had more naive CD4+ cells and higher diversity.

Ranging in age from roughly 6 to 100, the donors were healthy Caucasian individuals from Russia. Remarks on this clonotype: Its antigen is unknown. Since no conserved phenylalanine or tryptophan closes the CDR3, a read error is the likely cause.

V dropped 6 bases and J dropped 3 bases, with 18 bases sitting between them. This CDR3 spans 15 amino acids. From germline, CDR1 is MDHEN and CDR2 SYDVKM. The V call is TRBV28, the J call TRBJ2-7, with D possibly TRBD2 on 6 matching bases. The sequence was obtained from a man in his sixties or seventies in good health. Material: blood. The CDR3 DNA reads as TGTGCCAGCAGAGTTAGTAGGGACTGGCACTACGAGCAGTACTTG. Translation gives CASRVSRDWHYEQYL.